This TCR beta chain was observed in a study of T-cell memory formation after mild COVID-19 (dated by TCRdb to the early 2020s). For context, the study as a whole: Most TCR sequence clusters were specific to one of the two donors. In a couple of donors, T-cell clones that expanded and contracted after mild COVID-19 were tracked by sequencing TCRalpha and TCRbeta repertoires over time. The cohort comprised two young, previously healthy adult volunteers, one female and one male.

With regard to this clonotype: Its antigen specificity is not known. Per-base qualities were not stored, and no clone one base away is much larger.

Data came from an Illumina NovaSeq 6000. TCRalpha and TCRbeta cDNA libraries were built by 5'RACE with constant-segment primers, adding sample barcodes and unique molecular identifiers. RNA was extracted from every sample with Trizol reagent. Amplification of the libraries took two PCR steps, and the second step added a second sample barcode plus Illumina TruSeq adapters. Sequencing of the libraries was done on an Illumina NovaSeq, producing 2 x 150 bp paired-end reads. From the authors' description of their analysis: The reads were demultiplexed and collapsed into UMI-guided consensus sequences using migec v1.2.7. With mixcr v2.1.11, UMI consensuses were aligned to TRA and TRB V and J templates and assembled into clonotypes. Expanded or contracted clonotypes were those called significant by both edgeR and NoisET, with noise models trained on biological replicates. For edgeR calls, the thresholds were a false discovery rate-adjusted p below 0.01 and a log2 fold-change of 1. PCA with hierarchical clustering of max-normalized trajectories of the 1000 most abundant clonotypes was used as exploratory dynamics analysis. The CD4 or CD8 phenotype of responding clones was assigned using the separately sequenced CD4+ and CD8+ repertoires. TCRdb itself trimmed the public reads at Q25 with fastp, ran MiXCR and retained productive beta chains. Entries that share a CDR3 protein sequence are merged under the most common genes and DNA. These V and J calls originate from TCRdb's pipeline instead of the authors' own analysis. The sample table holds about 190,000 distinct CDR3 sequences, of which about 27% were seen once. 9.5% to 12% of the sample belongs to the ten largest clones.

Ficoll-Paque density gradient centrifugation was the method used to isolate PBMCs. Overall results and qualifications from the work: Some responding clones were detected in pre-infection memory, suggesting pre-existing cross-reactive memory T cells joined the SARS-CoV-2 response. Contracting CD4+ clones were found mainly in CM and EM memory subsets, while CD8+ clones were enriched in EMRA. Balanced CD4/CD8 phenotypes were observed for clones contracting from day 15 to 85, whereas a bias towards CD4+ was observed for a second wave of clones expanding from day 15 to 37. The study included only a couple of mild cases, and larger cohorts that include severe cases with pre-infection samples were judged to be necessary. SARS-CoV-2 specificity was not confirmed for the second-wave clones peaking on day 37.

The TCR sequence derives from an adult woman who had mild COVID-19 (a few samples of this study predate the infection). The sample titles of this study are shuffled in the database, so cell type and time point are left out; the donor was told from shared clones. Sequencing used PBMCs or a T cell subset sorted from them (not recorded which).

The DNA reads as follows: TGTGCCAGCAGCCACGAACCCGGGCTTACCTACGAGCAGTACTTC. This sequence encodes CASSHEPGLTYEQYF. The rearrangement joined TRBV7-9 to TRBJ2-7; the D gene remains uncertain. Measured from the cysteine to the phenylalanine, the CDR3 is 15 residues long. Just CDR3 DNA is preserved here, 45 bases in frame from base 1. Via the germline V gene (reference sequence), CDR1 is SEHNR and CDR2 FQNEAQ. V lost 5 bases and J lost 2 bases; the stretch between them is 16 bases long. The variable domain in full, with residues beyond the CDR3 obtained from the reference TRBV7-9 and TRBJ2-7 genes, is DTGVSQNPRHKITKRGQNVTFRCDPISEHNRLYWYRQTLGQGPEFLTYFQNEAQLEKSRLLSDRFSAERPKGSFSTLEIQRTEQGDSAMYLCASSHEPGLTYEQYFGPGTRLTVT.